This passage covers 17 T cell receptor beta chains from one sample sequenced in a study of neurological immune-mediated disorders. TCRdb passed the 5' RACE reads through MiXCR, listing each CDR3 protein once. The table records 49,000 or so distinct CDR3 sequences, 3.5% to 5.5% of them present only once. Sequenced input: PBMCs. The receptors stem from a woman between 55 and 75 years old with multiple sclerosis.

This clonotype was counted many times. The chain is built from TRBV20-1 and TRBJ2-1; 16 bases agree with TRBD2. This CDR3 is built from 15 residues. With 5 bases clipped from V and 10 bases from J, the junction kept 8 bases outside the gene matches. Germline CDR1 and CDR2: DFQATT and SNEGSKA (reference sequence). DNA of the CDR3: TGCAGTGCTGGTCCGGGACTAGCGGGAGGGCAGGAGCAGTTCTTC. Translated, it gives CSAGPGLAGGQEQFF.

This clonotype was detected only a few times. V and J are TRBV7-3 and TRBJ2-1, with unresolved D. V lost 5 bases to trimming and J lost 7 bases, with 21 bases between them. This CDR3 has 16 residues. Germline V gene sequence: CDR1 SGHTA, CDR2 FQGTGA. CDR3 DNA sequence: TGTGCCAGCAGCGTAAACCCTTCATGGGATTGGAATGAGCAGTTCTTC. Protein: CASSVNPSWDWNEQFF.

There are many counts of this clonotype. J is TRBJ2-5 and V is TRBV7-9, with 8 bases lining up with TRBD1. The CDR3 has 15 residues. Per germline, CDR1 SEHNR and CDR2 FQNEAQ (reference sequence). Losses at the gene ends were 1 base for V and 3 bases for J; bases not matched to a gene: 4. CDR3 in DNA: TGTGCCAGCAGCTTAGGGGGACAGGCAGAAGAGACCCAGTACTTC. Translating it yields CASSLGGQAEETQYF.

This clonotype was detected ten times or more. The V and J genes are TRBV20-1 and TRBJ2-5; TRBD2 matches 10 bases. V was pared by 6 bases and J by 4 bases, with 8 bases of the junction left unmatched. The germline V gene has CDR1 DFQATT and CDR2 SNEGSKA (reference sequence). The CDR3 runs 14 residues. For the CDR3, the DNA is TGCAGTGCACAGAGCGGGGGGGCAGGAGAGACCCAGTACTTC. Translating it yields CSAQSGGAGETQYF.

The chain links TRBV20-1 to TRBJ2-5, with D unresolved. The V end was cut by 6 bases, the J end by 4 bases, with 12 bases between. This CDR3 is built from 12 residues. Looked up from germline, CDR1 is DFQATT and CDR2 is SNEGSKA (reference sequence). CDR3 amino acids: CSAGLGRETQYF. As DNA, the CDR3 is TGCAGTGCCGGGCTTGGTCGAGAGACCCAGTACTTC.

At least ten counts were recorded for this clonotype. CDR3 sequence: CSVEERFNYGYTF. In DNA, the CDR3 is TGCAGCGTTGAAGAACGGTTTAACTATGGCTACACCTTC. The chain is built from TRBV29-1 and TRBJ1-2; D remains unclear. This CDR3 contains 13 residues. Deletions cut 0 bases from V and 1 base from J, with 6 bases between. Germline V CDR1 and CDR2: SQVTM, ANQGSEA.

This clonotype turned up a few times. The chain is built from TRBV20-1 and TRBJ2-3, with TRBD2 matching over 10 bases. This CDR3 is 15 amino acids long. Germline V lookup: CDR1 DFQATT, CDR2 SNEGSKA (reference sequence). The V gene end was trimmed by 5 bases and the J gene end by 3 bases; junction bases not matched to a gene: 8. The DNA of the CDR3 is TGCAGTGCTTACCCGGGACTAGCGTTAACAGATACGCAGTATTTT. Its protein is CSAYPGLALTDTQYF.

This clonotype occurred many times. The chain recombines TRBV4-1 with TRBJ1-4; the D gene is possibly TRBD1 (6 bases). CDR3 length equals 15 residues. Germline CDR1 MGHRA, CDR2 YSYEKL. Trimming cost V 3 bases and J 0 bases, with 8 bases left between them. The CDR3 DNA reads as TGCGCCAGCAGCCAGACAGGCGCAACTAATGAAAAACTGTTTTTT. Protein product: CASSQTGATNEKLFF.

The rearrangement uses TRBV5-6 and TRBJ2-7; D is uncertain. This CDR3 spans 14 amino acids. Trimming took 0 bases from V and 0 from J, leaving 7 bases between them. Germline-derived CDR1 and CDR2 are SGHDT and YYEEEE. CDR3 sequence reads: CASSLDWDSYEQYF. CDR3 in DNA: TGTGCCAGCAGCTTGGACTGGGACTCCTACGAGCAGTACTTC.

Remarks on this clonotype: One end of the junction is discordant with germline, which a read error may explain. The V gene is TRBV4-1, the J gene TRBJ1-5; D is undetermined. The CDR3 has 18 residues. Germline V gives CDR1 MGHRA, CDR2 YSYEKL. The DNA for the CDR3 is TGTGCCAGCAGCCTCCACCCGGGAATGAGGTATAGCAATCAGCCCCAGCATTTT. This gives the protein CASSLHPGMRYSNQPQHF.

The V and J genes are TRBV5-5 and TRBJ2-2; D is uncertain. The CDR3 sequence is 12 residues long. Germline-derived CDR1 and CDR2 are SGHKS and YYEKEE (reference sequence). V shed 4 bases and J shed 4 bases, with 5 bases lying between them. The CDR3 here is CASSTSTGELFF. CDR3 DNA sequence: TGTGCCAGCAGCACCAGCACCGGGGAGCTGTTTTTT.

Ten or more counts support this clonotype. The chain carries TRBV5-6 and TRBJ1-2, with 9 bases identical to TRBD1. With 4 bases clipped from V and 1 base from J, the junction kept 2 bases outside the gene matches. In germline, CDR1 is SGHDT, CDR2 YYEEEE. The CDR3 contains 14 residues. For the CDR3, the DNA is TGTGCCAGCAGCGGGACAGGGTTTAACTATGGCTACACCTTC. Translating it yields CASSGTGFNYGYTF.

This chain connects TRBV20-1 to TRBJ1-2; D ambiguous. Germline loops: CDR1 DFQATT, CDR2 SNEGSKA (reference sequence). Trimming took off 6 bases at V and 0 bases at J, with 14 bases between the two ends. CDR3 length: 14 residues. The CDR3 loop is CSALEGVTNYGYTF. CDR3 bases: TGCAGTGCACTTGAGGGTGTTACTAACTATGGCTACACCTTC.

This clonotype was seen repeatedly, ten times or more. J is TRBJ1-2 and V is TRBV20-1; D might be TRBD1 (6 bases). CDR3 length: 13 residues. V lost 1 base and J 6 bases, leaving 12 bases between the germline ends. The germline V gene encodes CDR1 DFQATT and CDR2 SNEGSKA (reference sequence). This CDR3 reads CSARVTGGDGYTF. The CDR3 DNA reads TGCAGTGCTAGAGTAACGGGGGGCGATGGCTACACCTTC.

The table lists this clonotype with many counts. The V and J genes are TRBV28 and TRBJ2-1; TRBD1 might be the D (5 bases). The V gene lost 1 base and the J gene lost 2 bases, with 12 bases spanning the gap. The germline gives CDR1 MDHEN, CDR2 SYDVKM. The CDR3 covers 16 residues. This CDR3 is CASSLFQGRAYNEQFF. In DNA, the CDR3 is TGTGCCAGCAGTTTATTCCAGGGTCGGGCCTACAATGAGCAGTTCTTC.

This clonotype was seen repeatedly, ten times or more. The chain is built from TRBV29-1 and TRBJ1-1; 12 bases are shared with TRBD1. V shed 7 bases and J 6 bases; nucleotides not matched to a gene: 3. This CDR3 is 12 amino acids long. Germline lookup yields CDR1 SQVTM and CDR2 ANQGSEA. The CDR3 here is CSGGQGASEAFF. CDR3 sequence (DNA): TGCAGCGGGGGACAGGGGGCATCTGAAGCTTTCTTT. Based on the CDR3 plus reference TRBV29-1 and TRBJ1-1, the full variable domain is SAVISQKPSRDICQRGTSLTIQCQVDSQVTMMFWYRQQPGQSLTLIATANQGSEATYESGFVIDKFPISRPNLTFSTLTVSNMSPEDSSIYLCSGGQGASEAFFGQGTRLTVV.

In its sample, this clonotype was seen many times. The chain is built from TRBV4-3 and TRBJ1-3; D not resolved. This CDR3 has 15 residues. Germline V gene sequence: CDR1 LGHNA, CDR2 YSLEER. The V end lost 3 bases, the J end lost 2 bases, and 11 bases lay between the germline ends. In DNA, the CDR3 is TGCGCCAGCAGCCATGAGGTCGGAACTGGAAACACCATATATTTT. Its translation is CASSHEVGTGNTIYF.